The 11 T cell receptor beta chains reported below all come from one sample, sequenced in a study of blood T cell repertoires in COVID-19. TCRdb's copy holds only in-frame clones and misses some; the assay was immunoSEQ multiplex PCR. The sample holds 200,000 to 300,000 clones, about 87% seen once. The sample was peripheral blood. The receptor source for this set is a woman in her fifties or sixties with acute or convalescent COVID-19.

The chain employs TRBV13 and TRBJ2-7; 13 bases align to TRBD2. Germline CDR1 PRHDT, CDR2 FYEKMQ (reference sequence). V lost 5 bases and J lost 4; bases outside the gene matches: 5. This CDR3 has 15 amino acids. CDR3 DNA: TGTGCCAGCAGCCTCGAGGGACTAGCGGGGTACGAGCAGTACTTC. It codes for CASSLEGLAGYEQYF.

The chain uses TRBV28 and TRBJ1-1, with 8 nucleotides matching TRBD1. Trimming cost V 6 bases and J 10 bases; bases outside gene matches: 4. CDR3 length equals 11 residues. The germline CDR1 and CDR2 sequences are MDHEN and SYDVKM. CDR3 amino acids: CASRWTGTAFF. CDR3 DNA sequence: TGTGCCAGCAGATGGACAGGGACAGCTTTCTTT.

The chain has TRBV15 and TRBJ2-7, with D hard to call. Germline CDR1 is LNHNV and CDR2 is YYDKDF (reference sequence). The CDR3 is 12 residues long. Trimming stripped 2 bases from V and 2 bases from J, with 4 bases between. The CDR3 coding sequence is TGTGCCACCAGCAGACCAACCTACGAGCAGTACTTC. It yields the protein CATSRPTYEQYF.

The rearrangement uses TRBV5-4 and TRBJ2-2; 8 bases match TRBD2. This CDR3 contains 15 residues. After removal of 2 bases from V and 7 bases from J, the junction contained 7 bases not matched to a gene. Germline CDR1 reads SGHNT; CDR2 reads YYREEE (reference sequence). The DNA of the CDR3 is TGTGCCAGCAGCTTATCCGCGGGAGGTGGCGGGGAGCTGTTTTTT. Its translation: CASSLSAGGGGELFF.

The CDR3 loop reads CSVVGLAGVYEQFF. CDR3 coding DNA: TGCAGCGTTGTCGGACTAGCGGGGGTGTATGAGCAGTTCTTC. The chain recombines TRBV29-1 with TRBJ2-1; 13 bases agree with TRBD2. CDR1 SQVTM and CDR2 ANQGSEA come from the germline V gene. V dropped 4 bases and J dropped 8; count of bases not matched to a gene: 5. The CDR3 covers 14 residues.

The chain has TRBV9 and TRBJ1-5; 9 bases line up with TRBD1. Germline V lookup: CDR1 SGDLS, CDR2 YYNGEE. After removal of 0 bases from V and 6 bases from J, the junction contained 7 bases not matched to a gene. This CDR3 comprises 16 residues. CDR3 amino acids: CASSVGKGTGIQPQHF. CDR3 sequence (DNA): TGTGCCAGCAGCGTAGGTAAGGGGACAGGGATTCAGCCCCAGCATTTT.

J is TRBJ2-4 and V is TRBV6-5; D may be TRBD2 (6 bases). Germline CDR1 MNHEY, CDR2 SVGAGI. The V end was cut by 4 bases, the J end by 9 bases, with 19 bases between. This CDR3 comprises 15 residues. CDR3 coding DNA: TGTGCCAGCAGTTTACGCGGGACGGGGGACGGCATTCAGTACTTC. Translation: CASSLRGTGDGIQYF.

This sequence joins TRBV18 and TRBJ1-3, with a tentative D call TRBD1 (6 bases). V lost 1 base and J lost 0, with 10 bases in between. Looked up from germline, CDR1 is KGHSH and CDR2 is LQKENI. The CDR3 covers 16 residues. The CDR3 here is CASSPQQGSSGNTIYF. The CDR3 region has the DNA TGTGCCAGCTCACCACAACAGGGAAGCTCTGGAAACACCATATATTTT. The full variable domain, in which reference TRBV18 and TRBJ1-3 provide the parts outside the CDR3, is NAGVMQNPRHLVRRRGQEARLRCSPMKGHSHVYWYRQLPEEGLKFMVYLQKENIIDESGMPKERFSAEFPKEGPSILRIQQVVRGDSAAYFCASSPQQGSSGNTIYFGEGSWLTVV.

V is TRBV6-5 and J is TRBJ2-7; 8 bases line up with TRBD2. The CDR3 is 14 amino acids. The germline gives CDR1 MNHEY, CDR2 SVGAGI. The ends lost 6 bases at V and 0 bases at J; junction bases unmatched: 4. The CDR3 DNA is TGTGCCAGCAGAGAGACTAGCGCCTCCTACGAGCAGTACTTC. It translates to CASRETSASYEQYF.

The chain combines TRBV5-1 with TRBJ2-7; 9 nucleotides align to TRBD2. The V and J ends lost 1 base and 2 bases, in that order; junction bases with no gene match: 7. In germline, CDR1 is SGHRS, CDR2 YFSETQ. The CDR3 sequence is 16 residues long. The CDR3 spells CASSLFTSGPAYEQYF. The CDR3 DNA sequence: TGCGCCAGCAGCTTGTTCACTAGCGGGCCCGCCTACGAGCAGTACTTC.

This clone showed up just a few times. The rearrangement joins TRBV19 to TRBJ2-3; 11 bases are a match to TRBD2. The CDR3 has 14 residues. Germline assignment: CDR1 LNHDA and CDR2 SQIVND (reference sequence). Trimming cost V 7 bases and J 4 bases; bases outside gene matches: 4. The CDR3 nucleotides read TGTGCCAGTAAAACTAGCGGGAGCCCAGATACGCAGTATTTT. Amino acid sequence: CASKTSGSPDTQYF.